This TCR beta chain is from a study of long-term antiretroviral therapy in people with HIV. General study points: ART adherence, viral resistance and therapy changes went unrecorded.

The CDR3 has 16 amino acids. Trimming left V 1 base short and J 2 bases short, with 11 bases between. Germline CDR1 and CDR2: KGHSH and LQKENI. Investigators performed immunoSEQ version v3.0 at survey level. Per sample, sequencing targeted about 40,000-55,000 T-cell genomes. Measured with immunoSEQ multiplex PCR; TCRdb has only the in-frame clones, and not every one. This sample has 30,000 to 40,000 clones, with 94% found just once. Of note for this clone: Its cognate antigen is unknown.

The V and J genes are TRBV18 and TRBJ1-4, with no clear D. Specimen: unsorted PBMCs, collected around 5.3 years after starting antiretroviral therapy. The origin of this receptor is a woman between 45 and 65 years old with HIV. CDR3 region: CASSPLEGSTNEKLFF. The CDR3 nucleotides are TGTGCCAGCTCACCACTAGAAGGGAGTACTAATGAAAAACTGTTTTTT.